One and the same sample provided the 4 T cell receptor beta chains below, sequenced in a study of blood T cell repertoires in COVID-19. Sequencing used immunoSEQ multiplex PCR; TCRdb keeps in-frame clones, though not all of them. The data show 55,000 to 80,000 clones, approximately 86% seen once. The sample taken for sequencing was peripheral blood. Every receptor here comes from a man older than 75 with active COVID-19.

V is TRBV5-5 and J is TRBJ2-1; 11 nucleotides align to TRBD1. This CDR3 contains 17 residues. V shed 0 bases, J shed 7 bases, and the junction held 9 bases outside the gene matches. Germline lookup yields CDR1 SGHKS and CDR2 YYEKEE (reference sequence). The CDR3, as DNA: TGTGCCAGCAGCTTGGAGGACAGGGGGCGGCCTCGGAATGAGCAGTTCTTC. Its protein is CASSLEDRGRPRNEQFF.

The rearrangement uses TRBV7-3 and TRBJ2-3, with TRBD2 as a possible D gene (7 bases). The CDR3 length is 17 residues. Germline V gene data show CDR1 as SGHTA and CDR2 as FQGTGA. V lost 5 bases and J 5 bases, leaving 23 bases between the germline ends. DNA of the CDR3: TGTGCCAGCAGCCCGACCGGGGGGCTACTAGCACGAGATACGCAGTATTTT. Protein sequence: CASSPTGGLLARDTQYF.

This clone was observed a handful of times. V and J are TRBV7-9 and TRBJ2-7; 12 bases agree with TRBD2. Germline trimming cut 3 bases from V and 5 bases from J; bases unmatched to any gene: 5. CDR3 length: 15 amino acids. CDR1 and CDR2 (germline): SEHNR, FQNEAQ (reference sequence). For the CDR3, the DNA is TGTGCCAGCAGCTTTCTAGCGGGAGGGCCTGACGAGCAGTACTTC. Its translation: CASSFLAGGPDEQYF.

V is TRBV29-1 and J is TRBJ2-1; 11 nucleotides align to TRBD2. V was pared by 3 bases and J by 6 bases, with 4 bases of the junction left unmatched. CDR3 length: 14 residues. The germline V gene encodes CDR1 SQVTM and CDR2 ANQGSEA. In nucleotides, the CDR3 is TGCAGCGTTGACGTAGCGGGAGGGGGCAATGAGCAGTTCTTC. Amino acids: CSVDVAGGGNEQFF.